This T cell receptor beta chain was identified during a study of blood T cells in healthy people across ages. They isolated at least 7 million PBMCs from each sample. As for this clonotype: The antigen is undetermined.

The CDR3 loop spans 14 amino acids. J lost 6 bases, V lost 4 bases, and 4 bases had no gene match. A sample-barcoded 5' primer and a J-beta primer mix were used in a second PCR of about 7 to 12 cycles. A single record per CDR3 protein comes from TCRdb applying MiXCR to the 5' RACE reads. The sample has hundreds of thousands of distinct CDR3 sequences, just under 25% seen once. Study-wide points: Strongly correlated with naive T cell percentage was TCR beta diversity.

The data were also submitted as part of a second study, on T cells of mothers and their children.

Sequenced input: blood. J is TRBJ2-7 and V is TRBV12-3 or TRBV12-4, with 12 bases lining up with TRBD2. This TCR was sampled from a boy between 5 and 17 years old in good health. CDR3 DNA: TGTGCCAGCAGTTCTAGCGGGAGGGCCTTCGAGCAGTACTTC. This codes for CASSSSGRAFEQYF.